A single sample gave rise to the 17 T cell receptor beta chains below, sequenced in a study of blood T cells in healthy people across ages. For the second PCR, which ran for roughly 6 to 12 cycles, a sample-barcoded 5' primer and a J-beta primer mix were used. TCRdb itself ran the 5' RACE reads through MiXCR, one entry per CDR3 protein. The profile covers 780,000 or so distinct CDR3 sequences, with roughly 56% appearing a single time and about a quarter taken by the ten largest. Input material: blood. All receptors derive from a man in his forties in good health.

This chain links TRBV7-3 with TRBJ2-5; D might be TRBD1 or TRBD2, each matching 5 bases. CDR3 length equals 13 residues. Germline V CDR1 and CDR2: SGHTA, FQGTGA. The V end was cut by 5 bases, the J end by 4 bases, with 11 bases between. The CDR3 bases are TGTGCCAGCAGCCGCGAGGGGCGAGAGACCCAGTACTTC. Protein sequence: CASSREGRETQYF.

This chain joins TRBV20-1 and TRBJ1-6; 7 positions agree with TRBD1. Germline V gene sequence: CDR1 DFQATT, CDR2 SNEGSKA (reference sequence). V gave up 5 bases and J gave up 0 bases; unmatched junction bases: 13. The CDR3 is 18 residues long. The CDR3 nucleotides are TGCAGTGCTCCGACTGGGGGGACAGCGAGCTCCTATAATTCACCCCTCCACTTT. It encodes CSAPTGGTASSYNSPLHF.

Only a few counts were recorded for this clonotype. V usage is TRBV28 and J usage is TRBJ2-5, with 15 bases that match TRBD2. Judging by the DNA end, TRBJ2-7 fits better; the J call may be wrong. The V gene's germline CDR1 is MDHEN and CDR2 SYDVKM. The CDR3 is 22 residues long. CDR3 protein: CASSFGQGRWGTSGRNLHEQYF. The DNA of the CDR3 is TGTGCCAGCAGTTTTGGACAGGGGCGATGGGGGACTAGCGGGAGGAATCTTCACGAGCAGTACTTC.

In this sample, this clonotype turned up a few times. The chain is built from TRBV5-1 and TRBJ2-5, with D maybe TRBD1 (5 bases). With 1 base removed from V and 0 bases from J, the gap between germline ends came to 10 bases. CDR3 length: 15 amino acids. From germline, CDR1 is SGHRS and CDR2 YFSETQ. CDR3 sequence reads: CASSLSLTDQETQYF. The CDR3 bases are TGCGCCAGCAGCTTGTCATTGACAGACCAAGAGACCCAGTACTTC. The complete variable domain, with remaining parts taken from reference TRBV5-1 and TRBJ2-5, reads KAGVTQTPRYLIKTRGQQVTLSCSPISGHRSVSWYQQTPGQGLQFLFEYFSETQRNKGNFPGRFSGRQFSNSRSEMNVSTLELGDSALYLCASSLSLTDQETQYFGPGTRLLVL.

V gene TRBV7-9 combines with J gene TRBJ2-3; no clear D gene. V was clipped by 5 bases and J by 6 bases, with 15 bases between them. The CDR3 consists of 14 residues. Germline V gene sequence: CDR1 SEHNR, CDR2 FQNEAQ (reference sequence). CDR3 protein: CASSETRLMDTQYF. CDR3 nucleotides: TGTGCCAGCAGCGAGACAAGACTTATGGATACGCAGTATTTT.

This clonotype has a count of ten or more. The CDR3 DNA reads as TGTGCCAGCAGCCGAGGCGCCACAGATACGCAGTATTTT. Its protein is CASSRGATDTQYF. This rearrangement joins TRBV7-3 to TRBJ2-3, with no clear D. The germline V and J ends were trimmed by 5 bases and 2 bases, with 8 bases remaining between them. From germline, CDR1 is SGHTA and CDR2 FQGTGA. CDR3 length: 13 residues.

The rearrangement joins TRBV12-3 or TRBV12-4 to TRBJ2-5, with D maybe TRBD1 (6 bases). This CDR3 is 13 amino acids long. V gave up 2 bases and J gave up 6 bases, with 10 bases separating them. The CDR3 DNA is TGTGCCAGCAGTTTACAGGGGAAAAAGACCCAGTACTTC. It specifies CASSLQGKKTQYF.

The V call is TRBV11-2, the J call TRBJ2-4; TRBD2 is a possible D gene (6 bases). The CDR3 length is 15 residues. V lost 5 bases and J 5 bases, leaving 16 bases between the germline ends. Germline V gene data show CDR1 as SGHAT and CDR2 as FQNNGV. The CDR3 region has the DNA TGTGCCAGCAGCCCCCATGGTAGCGGCCAAAACATTCAGTACTTC. Translating it yields CASSPHGSGQNIQYF.

This clonotype showed up many times. The CDR3 nucleotides read TGTGCCAGCACCTCTTTAGACCCAATAGCCAAAAACATTCAGTACTTC. Translation gives CASTSLDPIAKNIQYF. The chain carries TRBV28 and TRBJ2-4; D ambiguous. The germline CDR1 and CDR2 sequences are MDHEN and SYDVKM. V was trimmed by 7 bases and J by 0 bases, leaving 16 bases between them. CDR3 length: 16 residues.

The rearrangement joins TRBV15 to TRBJ1-4; no definite D call. This CDR3 contains 13 residues. Trimming pared 0 bases from V and 7 bases from J, leaving 6 bases between. Germline assignment: CDR1 LNHNV and CDR2 YYDKDF (reference sequence). The CDR3 bases are TGTGCCACCAGCAGAGATCCCATTGAAAAACTGTTTTTT. Encoded protein: CATSRDPIEKLFF.

V is TRBV7-2 and J is TRBJ2-1; 7 bases are a match to TRBD1. The end of the DNA is better explained by TRBJ2-7, so the J call may be wrong. This CDR3 is 16 amino acids long. Germline V gene lookup returns CDR1 SGHTA and CDR2 FQGNSA. The DNA of the CDR3 is TGTGCCAGCAGCTTAGAAGGCAGGGGGTTGGTGAATGAGCAGTACTTC. This gives the protein CASSLEGRGLVNEQYF.

CDR3 nucleotides: TGCAGTGCTACGGGTGGGGAGACCCAGTACTTC. Translation: CSATGGETQYF. The V and J genes are TRBV20-1 and TRBJ2-5; no clear D gene. Trimming pared 4 bases from V and 5 bases from J, leaving 8 bases between. Germline CDR1 DFQATT, CDR2 SNEGSKA (reference sequence). The CDR3 covers 11 residues.

CDR3 residues: CASSQDPTSGVYNEQFF. DNA of the CDR3: TGCGCCAGCAGCCAAGATCCTACTAGCGGGGTATACAATGAGCAGTTCTTC. The V gene is TRBV4-3, the J gene TRBJ2-1; 10 nucleotides line up with TRBD2. The CDR3 contains 17 residues. Germline lookup yields CDR1 LGHNA and CDR2 YSLEER. Unmatched junction bases numbered 6, after V lost 0 bases and J lost 4 bases.

The chain employs TRBV3-1 and TRBJ2-1; 9 nucleotides line up with TRBD2. The CDR3 runs 14 residues. Losses at the gene ends were 8 bases for V and 4 bases for J; bases not matched to a gene: 6. The V gene's germline CDR1 is LGHDT and CDR2 YNNKEL (reference sequence). The CDR3 DNA sequence: TGTGCCAGCGGGCTAGCGGGGTTTTACAATGAGCAGTTCTTC. This encodes CASGLAGFYNEQFF.

This sequence joins TRBV7-9 and TRBJ2-5, with D possibly TRBD1 on 5 matching bases. V gave up 2 bases and J gave up 5 bases, with 12 bases separating them. Germline CDR1 reads SEHNR; CDR2 reads FQNEAQ (reference sequence). The CDR3 runs 14 residues. CDR3 region: CASSLLGQRETQYF. CDR3 DNA sequence: TGTGCCAGCAGCTTACTGGGGCAGAGGGAGACCCAGTACTTC.

In this sample, this clonotype turned up once. This chain uses TRBV27 with TRBJ2-7, with 9 bases identical to TRBD2. V was clipped by 4 bases and J by 4 bases; unmatched bases: 8. Germline values: CDR1 MNHEY, CDR2 SMNVEV (reference sequence). The CDR3 sequence is 15 residues long. In nucleotides, the CDR3 is TGTGCCAGCAGTTATGCGGGAGGGCCTATATACGAGCAGTACTTC. Translation gives CASSYAGGPIYEQYF.

This clonotype was detected only once. The rearrangement links TRBV7-2 to TRBJ2-3, with D perhaps matching TRBD1 (6 bases). Looked up from germline, CDR1 is SGHTA and CDR2 is FQGNSA. V was cut by 1 base and J by 0 bases, with 8 bases left in between. The CDR3 length is 15 residues. CDR3 sequence reads: CASSLEDRSTDTQYF. The CDR3 nucleotides read TGTGCCAGCAGCTTAGAGGACAGAAGCACAGATACGCAGTATTTT.